The 25 T cell receptor beta chains presented below share a single source sample, sequenced in a study of cytomegalovirus exposure and HLA in healthy donors. The PCR made use of 60 Vbeta and 13 Jbeta primers. Assay: immunoSEQ multiplex PCR; the TCRdb copy retains only in-frame clones and omits some. In the table there are under 250,000 clones, 60% to 80% of which are singletons. Specimen: PBMCs. These receptors all stem from a male donor in good health and CMV-seronegative.

The genes are TRBV4-1 and TRBJ2-3; TRBD2 might be the D (5 bases). This CDR3 has 17 amino acids. The V gene's germline CDR1 is MGHRA and CDR2 YSYEKL. Trimming shortened V by 0 bases and J by 1 base, and 14 bases separated the two germline ends. CDR3 amino acids: CASSQERGSGRTDTQYF. In DNA form, the CDR3 reads TGCGCCAGCAGCCAAGAAAGAGGGAGCGGCCGCACAGATACGCAGTATTTT.

Written as DNA, the CDR3 is TGTGCCAGCAGCTTAGTAGGGACAGGAGTCAATCAGCCCCAGCATTTT. It translates to CASSLVGTGVNQPQHF. The V and J genes are TRBV7-9 and TRBJ1-5, with 8 nucleotides matching TRBD1. V was clipped by 1 base and J by 3 bases; unmatched bases: 5. Germline V gene data show CDR1 as SEHNR and CDR2 as FQNEAQ (reference sequence). The CDR3 totals 16 residues.

This clone was recorded a few times. This chain uses TRBV7-3 with TRBJ2-4; TRBD1 is a possible D gene (7 bases). Per the germline V gene, CDR1 is SGHTA and CDR2 is FQGTGA. V lost 4 bases to trimming and J lost 4 bases, with 14 bases between them. This CDR3 comprises 15 residues. This CDR3 reads CASSSYPGGKNIQYF. CDR3 nucleotide sequence: TGTGCCAGCAGCTCCTACCCAGGGGGGAAAAACATTCAGTACTTC. Based on the CDR3 plus reference TRBV7-3 and TRBJ2-4, the full variable domain is GAGVSQTPSNKVTEKGKYVELRCDPISGHTALYWYRQSLGQGPEFLIYFQGTGAADDSGLPNDRFFAVRPEGSVSTLKIQRTERGDSAVYLCASSSYPGGKNIQYFGAGTRLSVL.

The CDR3 protein is CSVGGGQGGEKLFF. CDR3 bases: TGCAGCGTTGGCGGAGGGCAGGGAGGAGAAAAACTGTTTTTT. The chain joins TRBV29-1 to TRBJ1-4; D might be TRBD1 (5 bases). The CDR3 consists of 14 residues. CDR1 is SQVTM, CDR2 ANQGSEA, per germline. V lost 4 bases and J lost 8, with 17 bases in between.

This clone has a single count. This rearrangement joins TRBV25-1 to TRBJ2-7; the match to TRBD1 covers 7 bases. Trimming at V came to 6 bases and at J to 3 bases, leaving 8 bases not matched to a gene. The CDR3 runs to 14 residues. Germline CDR1 and CDR2: MGHDK and SYGVNS. Here the CDR3 DNA reads TGTGCCAGCAGGGGATTGACAGGGAACTACGAGCAGTACTTC. This sequence encodes CASRGLTGNYEQYF.

The chain links TRBV5-5 to TRBJ2-1, with D possibly being TRBD2 (6 bases). The germline V gene encodes CDR1 SGHKS and CDR2 YYEKEE (reference sequence). V was pared by 4 bases and J by 3 bases, with 8 bases between. The CDR3 length is 13 residues. CDR3 residues: CASSLDYYNEQFF. The CDR3 region has the DNA TGTGCCAGCAGCCTGGACTACTACAATGAGCAGTTCTTC.

This clone was recorded a few times. V gene TRBV4-2 combines with J gene TRBJ1-2; 7 nucleotides line up with TRBD1. The junction had 5 bases not matched to a gene; V was cut back by 5 bases and J by 2 bases. Per the germline V gene, CDR1 is LGHNA and CDR2 is YNFKEQ. The CDR3 length is 14 residues. CDR3 nucleotides: TGTGCCAGCAGCACGGGACAGCAAAACTATGGCTACACCTTC. Its translation: CASSTGQQNYGYTF.

The gene calls are TRBV18 and TRBJ2-2; D gene ambiguous. Germline V gene sequence: CDR1 KGHSH, CDR2 LQKENI. The CDR3 sequence is 15 residues long. Trimming left V 5 bases short and J 6 bases short, with 16 bases between. The CDR3 loop is CASSSQETLSGELFF. CDR3 coding DNA: TGTGCCAGCTCATCTCAAGAGACACTGTCCGGGGAGCTGTTTTTT.

There are a few counts of this clone. The V gene is TRBV5-1, the J gene TRBJ2-1; D perhaps matches TRBD1 (6 bases). The germline V gene encodes CDR1 SGHRS and CDR2 YFSETQ. The CDR3 contains 14 residues. The ends were cut back, 4 bases at V and 6 bases at J, with 14 bases in the middle. The CDR3 loop is CASSIRQDLNEQFF. Here the CDR3 DNA reads TGCGCCAGCAGCATTCGACAGGACCTCAATGAGCAGTTCTTC.

The genes are TRBV5-6 and TRBJ1-5, with 7 bases aligning to TRBD1. This CDR3 contains 13 residues. In germline, CDR1 is SGHDT, CDR2 YYEEEE. V shed 3 bases, J shed 5 bases, and the junction held 2 bases outside the gene matches. The CDR3 region is CASSSGGYQPQHF. The CDR3 DNA reads TGTGCCAGCAGCTCAGGGGGGTATCAGCCCCAGCATTTT.

This clone was detected a few times. This sequence joins TRBV6-5 and TRBJ1-1; D is possibly TRBD1 (6 bases). V lost 0 bases, J lost 5 bases, and 16 bases lay in between. Per germline, CDR1 MNHEY and CDR2 SVGAGI. This CDR3 comprises 16 residues. The DNA for the CDR3 is TGTGCCAGCAGTTACTCTCTAGTGGGGAGGGGGACTGAAGCTTTCTTT. The encoded protein is CASSYSLVGRGTEAFF.

The V call is TRBV6-5, the J call TRBJ1-5; TRBD1 matches 9 bases. V trimming: 6 bases; J trimming: 7 bases; junction bases outside the gene matches: 7. CDR3 length: 14 residues. Germline V gene data show CDR1 as MNHEY and CDR2 as SVGAGI. CDR3 protein: CASRTDRGGQPQHF. The CDR3 DNA follows: TGTGCCAGCAGAACGGACAGGGGTGGCCAGCCCCAGCATTTT.

This clone turned up a few times. In DNA form, the CDR3 reads TGCGCCAGCAGCGTGACCGAGGGAGTCACTGAAGCTTTCTTT. Its protein is CASSVTEGVTEAFF. The chain joins TRBV5-1 to TRBJ1-1; D call uncertain. The CDR3 contains 14 residues. Germline lookup yields CDR1 SGHRS and CDR2 YFSETQ. The V and J ends lost 4 bases and 4 bases respectively, with 14 bases between them.

The chain employs TRBV2 and TRBJ2-6; 7 bases agree with TRBD1. Germline values: CDR1 SNHLY, CDR2 FYNNEI. The CDR3 contains 18 residues. V dropped 4 bases and J dropped 0; count of bases not matched to a gene: 9. In DNA form, the CDR3 reads TGTGCCAGCAGTGTTACCGGGACAGCCATCTCTGGGGCCAACGTCCTGACTTTC. It specifies CASSVTGTAISGANVLTF.

The rearrangement links TRBV5-4 to TRBJ2-4; maybe TRBD2 (5 bases). This CDR3 comprises 16 residues. The V and J ends lost 5 bases and 0 bases respectively, with 15 bases between them. CDR1 is SGHNT and CDR2 is YYREEE in the germline V gene (reference sequence). The CDR3 nucleotides read TGTGCCAGCAGGCTTACCGACGGGGTAGCCAAAAACATTCAGTACTTC. This gives the protein CASRLTDGVAKNIQYF.

This sequence joins TRBV11-3 and TRBJ2-2; perhaps TRBD1 as D (6 bases). Deletions cut 9 bases from V and 0 bases from J, with 11 bases between. This CDR3 region has 14 residues. In germline, CDR1 is SGHNT, CDR2 YENEEA. In nucleotides, the CDR3 is TGTGCCAGTCAAAGGGGGACGAACACCGGGGAGCTGTTTTTT. Its protein product is CASQRGTNTGELFF.

The V and J genes are TRBV7-6 and TRBJ2-5; unclear D gene. The CDR3 runs 12 residues. Trimming pared 4 bases from V and 7 bases from J, leaving 10 bases between. Germline CDR1 is SGHVS and CDR2 is FNYEAQ. The CDR3 nucleotides are TGTGCCAGCAGCTATTCCGTGTCGACCCAGTACTTC. This translates into CASSYSVSTQYF.

The rearrangement uses TRBV19 and TRBJ1-1; 9 bases line up with TRBD1. Germline V gene lookup returns CDR1 LNHDA and CDR2 SQIVND (reference sequence). The CDR3 length is 16 residues. V was clipped by 6 bases and J by 0 bases; unmatched bases: 8. The CDR3 loop reads CASSWGTGRVNTEAFF. DNA of the CDR3: TGTGCCAGTAGCTGGGGGACAGGGAGGGTGAACACTGAAGCTTTCTTT.

The chain carries TRBV4-2 and TRBJ2-7, with 11 positions matching TRBD2. From germline, CDR1 is LGHNA and CDR2 YNFKEQ. This CDR3 is built from 18 residues. The trim removed 1 base at V and 3 bases at J, leaving 11 bases unmatched. This chain's CDR3 is CASSQVALGLAENYEQYF. The CDR3 bases are TGTGCCAGCAGCCAAGTGGCTCTGGGACTAGCGGAAAACTACGAGCAGTACTTC.

There are a few counts of this clone. This chain's CDR3 is CASSLASTGVGGYTF. The CDR3 coding sequence is TGTGCCAGCAGCTTAGCGTCTACGGGGGTTGGTGGCTACACCTTC. The rearrangement joins TRBV7-9 to TRBJ1-2, with D possibly being TRBD1 (5 bases). The CDR3 spans 15 residues. CDR1 SEHNR and CDR2 FQNEAQ come from the germline V gene (reference sequence). Trimming took off 0 bases at V and 7 bases at J, with 15 bases between the two ends.

V gene TRBV9 combines with J gene TRBJ1-2; 7 bases fit TRBD1. The CDR3 runs 15 residues. V was pared by 3 bases and J by 4 bases, with 9 bases of the junction left unmatched. Per the germline V gene, CDR1 is SGDLS and CDR2 is YYNGEE. CDR3 protein: CASSASTGTGYGYTF. The CDR3 DNA is TGTGCCAGCAGCGCCTCGACAGGGACGGGCTATGGCTACACCTTC.

This CDR3 reads CASRRGLNSPLHF. For the CDR3, the DNA is TGTGCCAGCCGCAGGGGGCTTAATTCACCCCTCCACTTT. The chain combines TRBV28 with TRBJ1-6; 8 bases line up with TRBD1. This CDR3 is 13 amino acids long. Per germline, CDR1 MDHEN and CDR2 SYDVKM. V was pared by 8 bases and J by 6 bases, with 3 bases of the junction left unmatched.

The chain's CDR3 is CATSRDLAGTSGGYEQYF. CDR3 DNA sequence: TGTGCCACCAGCAGAGATTTAGCGGGTACTAGCGGGGGCTACGAGCAGTACTTC. The gene calls are TRBV15 and TRBJ2-7; 11 nucleotides line up with TRBD2. The trim removed 0 bases at V and 3 bases at J, leaving 10 bases unmatched. CDR1 and CDR2 from the germline V gene are LNHNV and YYDKDF (reference sequence). CDR3 length: 18 residues. Drawing the rest from reference TRBV15 and TRBJ2-7, the complete variable domain is DAMVIQNPRYQVTQFGKPVTLSCSQTLNHNVMYWYQQKSSQAPKLLFHYYDKDFNNEADTPDNFQSRRPNTSFCFLDIRSPGLGDTAMYLCATSRDLAGTSGGYEQYFGPGTRLTVT.

This clone occurred a few times. The CDR3 DNA reads TGTGCCAGTAGTATCTTGGGACTAGCAGTCGCTGGGGCCAACGTCCTGACTTTC. Protein: CASSILGLAVAGANVLTF. The genes are TRBV19 and TRBJ2-6; TRBD2 agrees at 9 bases. V shed 3 bases, J shed 2 bases, and the junction held 8 bases outside the gene matches. The CDR3 runs 18 residues. Per the germline V gene, CDR1 is LNHDA and CDR2 is SQIVND (reference sequence). The variable domain in full, with the rest retrieved from reference TRBV19 and TRBJ2-6, is DGGITQSPKYLFRKEGQNVTLSCEQNLNHDAMYWYRQDPGQGLRLIYYSQIVNDFQKGDIAEGYSVSREKKESFPLTVTSAQKNPTAFYLCASSILGLAVAGANVLTFGAGSRLTVL.

The genes are TRBV21-1 and TRBJ1-3; the D call TRBD1 from the table was never checked on the DNA. TRBV21-1 is annotated as a pseudogene. CDR3 length: 15 residues. CDR3 DNA sequence: TGTGCCAGCAGCAAGACAGGGATAGGTAGAAACACCATATATTTT. Translating gives CASSKTGIGRNTIYF.